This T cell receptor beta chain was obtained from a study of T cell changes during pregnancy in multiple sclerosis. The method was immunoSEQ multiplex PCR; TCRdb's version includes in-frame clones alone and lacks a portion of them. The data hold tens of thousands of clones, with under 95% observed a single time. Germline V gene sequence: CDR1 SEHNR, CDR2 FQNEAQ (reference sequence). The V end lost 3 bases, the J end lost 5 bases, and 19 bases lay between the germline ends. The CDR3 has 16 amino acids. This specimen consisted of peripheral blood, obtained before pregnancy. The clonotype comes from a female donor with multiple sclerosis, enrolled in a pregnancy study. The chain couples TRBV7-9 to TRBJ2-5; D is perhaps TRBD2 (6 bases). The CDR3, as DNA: TGTGCCAGCAGCTTTAGTCGGCGGGACCGAGGGGAGACCCAGTACTTC. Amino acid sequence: CASSFSRRDRGETQYF.